The clone carrying this T cell receptor beta chain showed up just a few times. Antigen unknown. This specimen belongs to a study of beta chain features in type 1 diabetes. Study background: Comparable age, gender and cell yields were observed in patients relative to healthy donors. Whole-study results and caveats: Shorter TCRB CDR3s, moderately but significantly so, were found in Type 1 diabetes patients in all four CD4+ subsets. Across patients, naive, central memory and Treg TCRB repertoires exhibited apparently greater similarity than was observed across healthy donors.

This CDR3 contains 17 residues. The V gene's germline CDR1 is MDHEN and CDR2 SYDVKM. V lost 5 bases and J lost 5; bases outside the gene matches: 12. Isolated RNA was reverse transcribed in full, so expressed TCRB transcripts were sequenced. Here immunoSEQ multiplex PCR was the method, and the copy in TCRdb shows in-frame clones only, minus some. This sample yields a few hundred thousand clones, of which around a tenth are seen a single time; 0.55% to 0.75% belongs to the top ten. The sequencing sample was made of central memory CD4+ T cells from blood. The TCR comes from a man younger than 40 with type 1 diabetes. The chain combines TRBV28 with TRBJ2-1, with TRBD1 matching over 10 bases. CDR3 amino acids: CASSAPLGQGLNNEQFF. In nucleotides, the CDR3 is TGTGCCAGCAGTGCTCCCTTGGGACAGGGGCTTAACAATGAGCAGTTCTTC.